This entry is about one T cell receptor (beta chain). Original processing methods: Estimation of nucleated cell counts relied on the amplification of reference gene primers. The table came from immunoSEQ multiplex PCR; TCRdb's copy has only in-frame clones and leaves some out. V, J and clone size reflect that table, while D and trimming were determined from the DNA. The table shows 140,000 to 150,000 clones, with about nine tenths occurring only once. The sample is drawn from a study of blood T cell repertoires in COVID-19. Study as a whole: Some COVID-19 samples were acute and others convalescent; all came from the United States, Italy and Spain. PBMCs, B-cell-depleted T cells, or T cells were the source of the cDNA or gDNA that made up the material.

Germline CDR1 SGHRS, CDR2 YFSETQ. V lost 3 bases and J lost 1, with 9 bases in between. The CDR3 totals 14 residues. The material sequenced was peripheral blood. J is TRBJ2-3 and V is TRBV5-1, with D tentatively TRBD2 (6 bases). The sequence was collected from a human donor in a cohort sampled during active COVID-19. CDR3 DNA sequence: TGCGCCAGCAGCTCCGGGAGCGGCACAGATACGCAGTATTTT. Translation: CASSSGSGTDTQYF.